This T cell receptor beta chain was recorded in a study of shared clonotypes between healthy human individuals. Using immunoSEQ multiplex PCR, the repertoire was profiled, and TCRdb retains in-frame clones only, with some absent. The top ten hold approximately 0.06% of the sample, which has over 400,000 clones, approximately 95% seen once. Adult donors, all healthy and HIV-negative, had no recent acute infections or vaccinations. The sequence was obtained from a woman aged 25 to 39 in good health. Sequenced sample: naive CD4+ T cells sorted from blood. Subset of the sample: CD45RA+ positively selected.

The DNA of the CDR3 is TGTGCCAGTAGTACTAGCGGGAGCGTCCCCTACAATGAGCAGTTCTTC. Translating it yields CASSTSGSVPYNEQFF. This chain joins TRBV19 and TRBJ2-1, with 10 bases aligning to TRBD2. CDR1 and CDR2 from the germline V gene are LNHDA and SQIVND (reference sequence). Germline trimming cut 4 bases from V and 2 bases from J; bases unmatched to any gene: 5. The CDR3 covers 16 residues.